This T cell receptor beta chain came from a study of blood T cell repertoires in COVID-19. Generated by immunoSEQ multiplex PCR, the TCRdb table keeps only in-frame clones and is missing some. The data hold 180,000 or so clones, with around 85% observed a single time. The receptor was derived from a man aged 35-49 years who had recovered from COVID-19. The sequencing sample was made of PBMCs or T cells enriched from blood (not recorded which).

The CDR3 region is CAWSVGRPVTDTQYF. The CDR3 coding sequence is TGTGCCTGGAGTGTAGGGAGACCGGTCACAGATACGCAGTATTTT. The rearrangement joins TRBV30 to TRBJ2-3, with a weak D call TRBD2 (5 bases). The CDR3 consists of 15 residues. V lost 0 bases and J lost 2, with 12 bases in between. Germline V CDR1 and CDR2: GTSNPN, SVGIG (reference sequence).